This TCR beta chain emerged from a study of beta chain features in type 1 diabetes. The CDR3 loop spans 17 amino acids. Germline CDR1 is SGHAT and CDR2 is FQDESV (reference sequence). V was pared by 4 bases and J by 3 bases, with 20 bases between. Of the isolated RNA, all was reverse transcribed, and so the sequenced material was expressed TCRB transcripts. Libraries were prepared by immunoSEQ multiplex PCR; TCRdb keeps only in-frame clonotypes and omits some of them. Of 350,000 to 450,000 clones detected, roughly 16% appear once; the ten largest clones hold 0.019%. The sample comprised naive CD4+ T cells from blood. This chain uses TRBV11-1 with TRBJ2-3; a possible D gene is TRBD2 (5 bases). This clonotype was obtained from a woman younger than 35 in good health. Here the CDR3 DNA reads TGTGCCAGCAGCTCCGCCAGCCGCGGGTGGAGGACAGATACGCAGTATTTT. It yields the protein CASSSASRGWRTDTQYF.